The rows below give T cell receptor beta chains drawn from one sample of a study of tumor-infiltrating lymphocytes in glioblastoma multiforme. TCRdb reanalysed the multiplex PCR reads using MiXCR and keeps one entry per CDR3 protein. The data contain some 10,000 distinct CDR3 sequences, around 68% of them singletons. Sequencing input: brain tumor tissue. These receptors were obtained from a male donor with glioblastoma. The CDR3 runs from the conserved cysteine through the conserved F or W. The order of the fields is clone size, V gene, D gene, J gene, CDR3 DNA, CDR3 protein. The D gene is left open where the match is weak. The size entry is marked missing in some rows and otherwise reads once, few, many or a size class.

abundance: -
v_gene: TRBV6-5
d_gene: -
j_gene: TRBJ2-7
CDR3nt: TGTGCCAGCAGTACCGCATTAGCGCACAGCTATGAGCAGTGCTTC
CDR3aa: CASSTALAHSYEQCF

abundance: once
v_gene: TRBV20-1
d_gene: TRBD2
j_gene: TRBJ2-1
CDR3nt: TGTAGTGCCAGGACTAGCGGGGGGTACAATGAGCAGTTCTTC
CDR3aa: CSARTSGGYNEQFF

abundance: -
v_gene: TRBV2
d_gene: -
j_gene: TRBJ2-7
CDR3nt: TGTGCCAGCAGTGTACAGCTACTTAAGAACGAGCAGTACTTC
CDR3aa: CASSVQLLKNEQYF

abundance: few
v_gene: TRBV5-6
d_gene: TRBD1
j_gene: TRBJ2-3
CDR3nt: TGTGCCAGCAGCTTGGGACAGGGTTCCACCACAGATGCGCAGTATTTT
CDR3aa: CASSLGQGSTTDAQYF

abundance: -
v_gene: TRBV6-2/TRBV6-3
d_gene: TRBD1
j_gene: TRBJ1-1
CDR3nt: TGTGCCACCGCGGGACAGCATATAAAGGACATTGAAGCTTTCTTC
CDR3aa: CATAGQHIKDIEAFF

abundance: -
v_gene: TRBV20-1
d_gene: TRBD1
j_gene: TRBJ1-4
CDR3nt: TGCAGTGCCAAGACAGGGATGGACGGAAAACTGTTTTTT
CDR3aa: CSAKTGMDGKLFF

abundance: many
v_gene: TRBV28
d_gene: -
j_gene: TRBJ2-6
CDR3nt: TGTGCCAGCAGCCCATCACCAGGGAACGGGGCCAACGTCCTGACTTTC
CDR3aa: CASSPSPGNGANVLTF

abundance: -
v_gene: TRBV11-2
d_gene: -
j_gene: TRBJ2-7
CDR3nt: TGTGCCAGCACCCTGGGTGGCGGCGGATACGAGCAGTACTTC
CDR3aa: CASTLGGGGYEQYF

abundance: -
v_gene: TRBV20-1
d_gene: TRBD2
j_gene: TRBJ2-7
CDR3nt: TGCAGTGCCCTCTCGGGACTAGTAAACGAGCAGTACTTC
CDR3aa: CSALSGLVNEQYF

abundance: medium-sized
v_gene: TRBV7-9
d_gene: -
j_gene: TRBJ1-4
CDR3nt: TGTGCCAGCAGCTTACGGCGAGAGAATGAAAAACTGTTTTTT
CDR3aa: CASSLRRENEKLFF

abundance: few
v_gene: TRBV13
d_gene: -
j_gene: TRBJ2-1
CDR3nt: TGTGCCAGCAGCTTAGGGGGGGTGGGGTCCTACAATGAGCAGTTCTTC
CDR3aa: CASSLGGVGSYNEQFF

abundance: -
v_gene: TRBV20-1
d_gene: -
j_gene: TRBJ2-7
CDR3nt: TGCAGTGCTAGCACAATCGGGAGTGCGGCCGTCGAGCAGTACTTC
CDR3aa: CSASTIGSAAVEQYF

abundance: -
v_gene: TRBV29-1
d_gene: TRBD1
j_gene: TRBJ1-6
CDR3nt: TGCAGCGTTGCCAGGGACAGAGAATCCCCCCCCCGCTTT
CDR3aa: CSVARDRESPPRF

abundance: -
v_gene: TRBV20-1
d_gene: -
j_gene: TRBJ1-1
CDR3nt: TGCAGTGCCTATTCCCCCAATGGGGTTGGTACTGAAGCCTTCTTT
CDR3aa: CSAYSPNGVGTEAFF

abundance: many
v_gene: TRBV7-9
d_gene: TRBD2
j_gene: TRBJ2-1
CDR3nt: TGTGCCAGCAGGTCGACTAGCGGGAGGACACTTTACAATGAGCAGTTCTTC
CDR3aa: CASRSTSGRTLYNEQFF

abundance: -
v_gene: TRBV11-2
d_gene: -
j_gene: TRBJ1-1
CDR3nt: TGTGCCAGCAGCTTAGGGGGACGCAGGGGCCTACCGATCTTT
CDR3aa: CASSLGGRRGLPIF

abundance: -
v_gene: TRBV6-5
d_gene: -
j_gene: TRBJ1-2
CDR3nt: TGTGCCGCCAGGGCAGGGTCCTATGGCTACACCTTT
CDR3aa: CAARAGSYGYTF

abundance: -
v_gene: TRBV28
d_gene: -
j_gene: TRBJ1-1
CDR3nt: TGTGCCAGCAGTTTATCCCCTCTGGGGCAGGGGATAGCTGAAGCTTTCTTT
CDR3aa: CASSLSPLGQGIAEAFF

abundance: -
v_gene: TRBV10-3
d_gene: -
j_gene: TRBJ2-7
CDR3nt: TGTGCCATCAGTGAGTCAAAAGGGAGGCAGTACTTC
CDR3aa: CAISESKGRQYF

abundance: -
v_gene: TRBV5-6
d_gene: -
j_gene: TRBJ2-3
CDR3nt: TGTGCCAGCGGCTTATACTCTGGGGGCACAGATACGCAGTATTTT
CDR3aa: CASGLYSGGTDTQYF

abundance: many
v_gene: TRBV27
d_gene: TRBD2
j_gene: TRBJ2-1
CDR3nt: TGTGCCAGCAGTACGCGACTAGCGGGAGGGGGCAATGAGCAGTTCTTC
CDR3aa: CASSTRLAGGGNEQFF

abundance: -
v_gene: TRBV10-3
d_gene: -
j_gene: TRBJ2-1
CDR3nt: TGTACCATCAGTGGGGGCAATCAGCAGTTCTTC
CDR3aa: CTISGGNQQFF

abundance: -
v_gene: TRBV20-1
d_gene: -
j_gene: TRBJ1-6
CDR3nt: TGCTGTGCCAGAGGGCGAGGTCCCGTGAATTCACCCCTCCACTTT
CDR3aa: CCARGRGPVNSPLHF

abundance: -
v_gene: TRBV11-2
d_gene: -
j_gene: TRBJ1-6
CDR3nt: TGTGCCAGCAGCTACGACAGGTCTTATTCACCCCTCCACTTT
CDR3aa: CASSYDRSYSPLHF

abundance: -
v_gene: TRBV20-1
d_gene: -
j_gene: TRBJ1-1
CDR3nt: TGCAGTGCCTGTTCCCCCGATGGGGTTGGCACTGAAGCTTTCTTT
CDR3aa: CSACSPDGVGTEAFF

abundance: many
v_gene: TRBV4-3
d_gene: -
j_gene: TRBJ2-7
CDR3nt: TGCGCCAGCAGCCAAAGAACAGGGCGAGAGCAGTACTTC
CDR3aa: CASSQRTGREQYF

abundance: -
v_gene: TRBV20-1
d_gene: TRBD2
j_gene: TRBJ2-1
CDR3nt: TGCAGTGCTAAGGGACTAGTGCGAGGACGTGAGCAGTTCTTC
CDR3aa: CSAKGLVRGREQFF

abundance: few
v_gene: TRBV29-1
d_gene: -
j_gene: TRBJ2-5
CDR3nt: TGCAGCGCCCTCCGAGCTCAAGAGACCCAGTACTTC
CDR3aa: CSALRAQETQYF

abundance: medium-sized
v_gene: TRBV7-9
d_gene: -
j_gene: TRBJ2-5
CDR3nt: TGTGCCAGCAGGAATACCGGGTCCCGGGCCCAAGAGACCCAGTACTTC
CDR3aa: CASRNTGSRAQETQYF

abundance: many
v_gene: TRBV19
d_gene: -
j_gene: TRBJ2-2
CDR3nt: TGTGCCACCCCGGACACGAACACCGGGGAGCTGTTTTTT
CDR3aa: CATPDTNTGELFF

abundance: few
v_gene: TRBV19
d_gene: TRBD1
j_gene: TRBJ2-1
CDR3nt: TGTGCCAGTAGTCCCCTTAGAGGACAGGCTAGGCATGAGCAGTTCTTC
CDR3aa: CASSPLRGQARHEQFF

abundance: -
v_gene: TRBV4-1
d_gene: TRBD2
j_gene: TRBJ2-5
CDR3nt: TGCGCCAGCAGCCAAGAGGTGGTTAGCGGGAGTGTGGGGACCCAGTACTTC
CDR3aa: CASSQEVVSGSVGTQYF

abundance: many
v_gene: TRBV11-3
d_gene: -
j_gene: TRBJ2-7
CDR3nt: TGTGCCAGCAGCTTAGTAGCGTCCACCTACGAGCAGTACTTC
CDR3aa: CASSLVASTYEQYF

abundance: -
v_gene: TRBV10-3
d_gene: -
j_gene: TRBJ2-3
CDR3nt: TGTGCCATCAGGTGGGAGACAGATACGCAGTATTTT
CDR3aa: CAIRWETDTQYF

abundance: -
v_gene: TRBV6-1
d_gene: -
j_gene: TRBJ2-1
CDR3nt: TGTGCCAGCAGTGGGGAAGTCGTAGCATACAATGGGCAGTTCTTC
CDR3aa: CASSGEVVAYNGQFF

abundance: -
v_gene: TRBV11-3
d_gene: TRBD2
j_gene: TRBJ2-1
CDR3nt: TGTGCCAGCAGCAGATCCACTAGCGGGGGGTACAATGAGCAGTTCTTC
CDR3aa: CASSRSTSGGYNEQFF

abundance: -
v_gene: TRBV11-2
d_gene: TRBD1
j_gene: TRBJ2-5
CDR3nt: TGTGCCAGCGGTTCGACCACCGACAGGGCGTTTTTGGTGGAGACCCAGTACTTC
CDR3aa: CASGSTTDRAFLVETQYF

abundance: -
v_gene: TRBV6-5
d_gene: -
j_gene: TRBJ2-7
CDR3nt: TGTGCCAGGACCGAAACCACTACTAGCAACGAGCAGTACTTC
CDR3aa: CARTETTTSNEQYF

abundance: many
v_gene: TRBV11-3
d_gene: TRBD2
j_gene: TRBJ2-7
CDR3nt: TGTGCCAGCAGCTTAAGCGGGGCCTCCTACGAGCAGTACTTC
CDR3aa: CASSLSGASYEQYF

abundance: -
v_gene: TRBV4-1
d_gene: -
j_gene: TRBJ2-7
CDR3nt: TGCGCGAGCAGCCAGGACCTGATGGGGCCCCTCGTGCAGTACTTC
CDR3aa: CASSQDLMGPLVQYF

abundance: -
v_gene: TRBV2
d_gene: TRBD1
j_gene: TRBJ2-1
CDR3nt: TGCGCCAGCAGTGAGACAGGGTCGGACTACAATGAGCAGTTCTTC
CDR3aa: CASSETGSDYNEQFF

abundance: few
v_gene: TRBV11-2
d_gene: TRBD1
j_gene: TRBJ2-7
CDR3nt: TGTGCCAGCAGCACTCTTCAACTGACAGGGGGCCCTATACAGGGGCAGTACTTC
CDR3aa: CASSTLQLTGGPIQGQYF

abundance: medium-sized
v_gene: TRBV29-1
d_gene: -
j_gene: TRBJ2-5
CDR3nt: TGCAGCGCCGCCCCAGGGCTAACAGAGACCCAGTACTTC
CDR3aa: CSAAPGLTETQYF

abundance: few
v_gene: TRBV29-1
d_gene: -
j_gene: TRBJ2-7
CDR3nt: TGCAGCGTTAAGGGGAACCGATACGAGCAGTACTTC
CDR3aa: CSVKGNRYEQYF

abundance: many
v_gene: TRBV11-2
d_gene: -
j_gene: TRBJ1-6
CDR3nt: TGTGCCAGCAGCGCCGGACACTATAATTCACCCCTCCACTTT
CDR3aa: CASSAGHYNSPLHF

abundance: -
v_gene: TRBV29-1
d_gene: -
j_gene: TRBJ2-7
CDR3nt: TGCAGCATTGAATCGTCCTTCGGATCTGTGCAGTACTTC
CDR3aa: CSIESSFGSVQYF

abundance: -
v_gene: TRBV6-2/TRBV6-3
d_gene: -
j_gene: TRBJ1-1
CDR3nt: TGTGCCACCGCGGCACAGCATATAAAGAACACTGAAGTTCTCTTT
CDR3aa: CATAAQHIKNTEVLF

abundance: once
v_gene: TRBV11-3
d_gene: -
j_gene: TRBJ2-7
CDR3nt: TGTGCCAGCAGCCCACGGACGGGGACCTACGAGCAGTACTTC
CDR3aa: CASSPRTGTYEQYF

abundance: -
v_gene: TRBV20-1
d_gene: TRBD1
j_gene: TRBJ2-1
CDR3nt: TGCAGTGCTAGTCTTTTGGGGACAGGGCTAGGGGAGTCCTACAATGAGCAGTTCTTC
CDR3aa: CSASLLGTGLGESYNEQFF